This T cell receptor beta chain originates from a study of Graves' ophthalmopathy and Graves' hyperthyroidism. Study in general: At the time of initial diagnosis and before any treatment, peripheral blood was collected.

V lost 6 bases and J lost 2, with 14 bases in between. Germline loops: CDR1 LNHDA, CDR2 SQIVND (reference sequence). The CDR3 sequence is 15 residues long. Pregnant or lactating patients and those with other autoimmune diseases or uncontrolled infections were excluded. This clonotype was observed at least ten times. TCR beta CDR3 amplification used RNA transcripts. HTBI primers primed a first-round RT-PCR, and a second-round multiplex PCR followed. MiXCR, applied by TCRdb to the multiplex PCR reads, yields one record per CDR3 protein. The sample consists of roughly 400,000 distinct CDR3 sequences, roughly 18% of them appearing once.

Sequenced material: peripheral blood. V and J are TRBV19 and TRBJ1-5; D possibly corresponds to TRBD1 (5 bases). The sequence came from a woman in her late teens or twenties with Graves' ophthalmopathy. The CDR3 is CASRGGAYGNQPQHF. DNA of the CDR3: TGTGCCAGTAGAGGAGGGGCCTATGGCAATCAGCCCCAGCATTTT.